This passage covers 27 T cell receptor beta chains from one sample sequenced in a study of T cell responses to AZD1222 COVID-19 vaccine. Only in-frame clones appear in the TCRdb table, and some are missing; sequencing was by immunoSEQ multiplex PCR. The repertoire includes about 190,000 clones, 87% of them detected once, and 2.5% to 3% sits in the top ten. Specimen: peripheral blood, collected on day 0 of MenACWY control vaccination. The receptors stem from an adult in good health.

The rearrangement links TRBV6-4 to TRBJ1-6; D call uncertain. Germline V lookup: CDR1 MRHNA, CDR2 SNTAGT. This CDR3 is 14 amino acids long. V lost 2 bases, J lost 6 bases, and 8 bases lay in between. DNA of the CDR3: TGTGCCAGCAGTGACGAGGACGGTAATTCACCCCTCCACTTT. Translating it yields CASSDEDGNSPLHF.

The chain links TRBV6-5 to TRBJ1-6, with D unclear. Germline V lookup: CDR1 MNHEY, CDR2 SVGAGI. The CDR3 is made up of 16 amino acids. V was pared by 2 bases and J by 6 bases, with 14 bases between. CDR3 DNA: TGTGCCAGCAGTTACCCTACCCGGTACCTTAATTCACCCCTCCACTTT. Protein product: CASSYPTRYLNSPLHF.

Details on this clone: Its ends do not fully match the called genes, so a read error is possible. The chain uses TRBV25-1 and TRBJ1-4; 9 bases match TRBD1. The CDR3 is 13 amino acids. Per germline, CDR1 MGHDK and CDR2 SYGVNS. CDR3 protein: CASSEFGTGFFGF. In DNA form, the CDR3 reads TGTGCCAGCAGTGAATTCGGGACAGGGTTTTTTGGGTTT.

The chain carries TRBV15 and TRBJ1-1; tentatively, D is TRBD1 (5 bases). The CDR3 spans 13 residues. V lost 0 bases and J 8 bases, leaving 10 bases between the germline ends. Germline CDR1 LNHNV, CDR2 YYDKDF (reference sequence). The CDR3 loop is CATSRDLGDEAFF. The CDR3 DNA reads TGTGCCACCAGCAGAGATCTAGGGGACGAAGCTTTCTTT.

The genes are TRBV5-6 and TRBJ2-7; D may match TRBD1 or TRBD2 (5 bases each). Germline values: CDR1 SGHDT, CDR2 YYEEEE. V lost 0 bases, J lost 5 bases, and 12 bases lay in between. The CDR3 is 14 residues long. The CDR3 reads CASSLAGPWDEQYF. CDR3 nucleotide sequence: TGTGCCAGCAGCTTGGCGGGGCCCTGGGACGAGCAGTACTTC.

This chain connects TRBV5-4 to TRBJ1-3; 7 bases fit TRBD1. The ends lost 6 bases at V and 8 bases at J; junction bases unmatched: 11. Germline CDR1 is SGHNT and CDR2 is YYREEE (reference sequence). This CDR3 is 14 amino acids long. The CDR3 DNA sequence: TGTGCCAGCAATTATCAGGGAACAGGGGACACCATATATTTT. Its protein is CASNYQGTGDTIYF.

The chain uses TRBV5-4 and TRBJ1-1; D is possibly TRBD1 (6 bases). Germline V gene data show CDR1 as SGHNT and CDR2 as YYREEE (reference sequence). This CDR3 contains 13 residues. Deletions cut 2 bases from V and 4 bases from J, with 9 bases between. CDR3 loop: CASSFWGPTEAFF. In DNA, the CDR3 is TGTGCCAGCAGCTTTTGGGGGCCCACTGAAGCTTTCTTT.

This sequence joins TRBV19 and TRBJ2-5, with D tentatively TRBD1 (5 bases). V lost 8 bases, J lost 5 bases, and 9 bases lay in between. Germline-derived CDR1 and CDR2 are LNHDA and SQIVND (reference sequence). This CDR3 is built from 11 residues. The CDR3 is CASQGRETQYF. In DNA form, the CDR3 reads TGTGCCAGTCAGGGAAGGGAGACCCAGTACTTC. The whole variable domain, remainder taken from reference TRBV19 and TRBJ2-5, is DGGITQSPKYLFRKEGQNVTLSCEQNLNHDAMYWYRQDPGQGLRLIYYSQIVNDFQKGDIAEGYSVSREKKESFPLTVTSAQKNPTAFYLCASQGRETQYFGPGTRLLVL.

The rearrangement uses TRBV30 and TRBJ1-5; tentative D call: TRBD1 (5 bases). This CDR3 spans 15 amino acids. V lost 2 bases, J lost 4 bases, and 15 bases lay in between. Germline V gene sequence: CDR1 GTSNPN, CDR2 SVGIG (reference sequence). CDR3 DNA sequence: TGTGCCTGGAGTCCCGGGACCAAACCAAATCAGCCCCAGCATTTT. Translated, it gives CAWSPGTKPNQPQHF.

Only one count was recorded for this clone. The rearrangement uses TRBV10-3 and TRBJ2-7; 7 bases match TRBD1. J gave up 2 bases and V 2 bases, and 3 bases lay outside the gene matches. Per germline, CDR1 ENHRY and CDR2 SYGVKD. The CDR3 totals 14 residues. CDR3 DNA: TGTGCCATCAGTGAGGGACAGGTAGCCTACGAGCAGTACTTC. Translation gives CAISEGQVAYEQYF.

This clone was detected a few times. The rearrangement joins TRBV6-1 to TRBJ1-1; no clear D gene. Germline loops: CDR1 MNHNS, CDR2 SASEGT. Between the trimmed V and J ends, which lost 4 bases and 10 bases, there was a span of 25 bases. The CDR3 loop spans 16 amino acids. The CDR3 DNA reads TGTGCCAGCAGTGTGGCCACAGAGCTACTAGGACCGAGAGCTTTCTTT. Translating it yields CASSVATELLGPRAFF.

This clone was picked up one time. This chain joins TRBV7-2 and TRBJ2-5; D gene unclear. V dropped 3 bases and J dropped 2 bases, with 7 bases sitting between them. Germline V gene lookup returns CDR1 SGHTA and CDR2 FQGNSA. The CDR3 has 13 amino acids. The CDR3 nucleotides are TGTGCCAGCAGCTTCAAGACGCAAGAGACCCAGTACTTC. Translation: CASSFKTQETQYF.

The genes are TRBV3-1 (or the pseudogene TRBV3-2) and TRBJ1-2; possible D gene TRBD1, 5 bases. Trimming removed 4 bases at V and 1 base at J, with 13 bases between. From germline, CDR1 is LGHDT and CDR2 YNNKEL (reference sequence). The CDR3 runs 15 residues. The CDR3 DNA reads as TGTGCCAGCAGCCTATCGGGACGGAGTAACTATGGCTACACCTTC. Its translation is CASSLSGRSNYGYTF.

The V call is TRBV6-1, the J call TRBJ1-3, with 8 bases lining up with TRBD1. V dropped 0 bases and J dropped 4; count of bases not matched to a gene: 2. The CDR3 has 15 residues. Germline V gene sequence: CDR1 MNHNS, CDR2 SASEGT. The CDR3 region is CASSEAGQGGNTIYF. The CDR3 DNA reads as TGTGCCAGCAGTGAAGCCGGACAGGGAGGAAACACCATATATTTT.

This clone was seen more than once but under ten times. This chain links TRBV5-5 with TRBJ1-6, with D unclear. Trimming removed 0 bases from V and 5 bases from J, with 9 bases in between. The CDR3 has 15 amino acids. Germline V CDR1 and CDR2: SGHKS, YYEKEE (reference sequence). CDR3 residues: CASSLAPANNSPLHF. The CDR3 coding sequence is TGTGCCAGCAGCTTGGCGCCAGCAAATAATTCACCCCTCCACTTT.

This clone occurred once. V usage is TRBV11-3 and J usage is TRBJ2-3; no clear D gene. Germline V gene data show CDR1 as SGHNT and CDR2 as YENEEA. There are 14 residues in the CDR3. The V gene lost 1 base and the J gene lost 2 bases, with 7 bases spanning the gap. The CDR3 here is CASSLAANTDTQYF. The DNA of the CDR3 is TGTGCCAGCAGCTTAGCGGCTAACACAGATACGCAGTATTTT.

This clone was picked up one time. The chain uses TRBV3-1 (or the pseudogene TRBV3-2) and TRBJ2-7; possible D gene TRBD1, 6 bases. Germline CDR1 LGHDT, CDR2 YNNKEL (reference sequence). CDR3 size: 14 residues. V was clipped by 4 bases and J by 3 bases, with 13 bases between them. The DNA of the CDR3 is TGTGCCAGCAGCCGGACAGAAAATAGCTACGAGCAGTACTTC. Its protein is CASSRTENSYEQYF.

The chain recombines TRBV19 with TRBJ1-5; D is perhaps TRBD1 (6 bases). Germline V gives CDR1 LNHDA, CDR2 SQIVND (reference sequence). The length of the CDR3 is 15 residues. The germline V and J ends were trimmed by 6 bases and 2 bases, with 14 bases remaining between them. CDR3 DNA sequence: TGTGCCAGTAGCGGGTCAGGGGTAGGCAATCAGCCCCAGCATTTT. Translating gives CASSGSGVGNQPQHF.

CDR3 DNA sequence: TGCAGCGTGAAGAGACAGGTCAACACTGAAGCTTTCTTT. Translation gives CSVKRQVNTEAFF. The chain carries TRBV29-1 and TRBJ1-1; D may be TRBD1 (6 bases). CDR3 length: 13 residues. Looked up from germline, CDR1 is SQVTM and CDR2 is ANQGSEA. Trimming left V 6 bases short and J 2 bases short, with 13 bases between.

The chain links TRBV6-5 to TRBJ1-2; 9 nucleotides agree with TRBD1. CDR1 is MNHEY and CDR2 is SVGAGI in the germline V gene. With 0 bases clipped from V and 8 bases from J, the junction kept 7 bases outside the gene matches. The CDR3 length is 15 residues. In DNA form, the CDR3 reads TGTGCCAGCAGTTACTCTCAGCGGACAGGGGAGGGCTACACCTTC. It specifies CASSYSQRTGEGYTF.

The V and J genes are TRBV7-3 and TRBJ1-1, with no clear D. CDR1 and CDR2 from the germline V gene are SGHTA and FQGTGA. The CDR3 contains 13 residues. V was shortened by 2 bases and J by 5 bases, with 9 bases between the two germline ends. CDR3 amino acids: CASSLSVGTEAFF. As DNA, the CDR3 is TGTGCCAGCAGCTTATCGGTGGGGACTGAAGCTTTCTTT.

This chain uses TRBV19 with TRBJ2-3, with D possibly called TRBD1 or TRBD2 (5 bases each). Germline CDR1 is LNHDA and CDR2 is SQIVND (reference sequence). This CDR3 comprises 14 residues. V was pared by 5 bases and J by 4 bases, with 13 bases between. CDR3 in DNA: TGTGCCAGTAGTCATTGGGACCTCCCAGATACGCAGTATTTT. Translation: CASSHWDLPDTQYF. The variable domain in full, completed from reference TRBV19 and TRBJ2-3, reads DGGITQSPKYLFRKEGQNVTLSCEQNLNHDAMYWYRQDPGQGLRLIYYSQIVNDFQKGDIAEGYSVSREKKESFPLTVTSAQKNPTAFYLCASSHWDLPDTQYFGPGTRLTVL.

This chain connects TRBV9 to TRBJ1-3; no definite D call. Deletions cut 0 bases from V and 2 bases from J, with 6 bases between. Germline V gene lookup returns CDR1 SGDLS and CDR2 YYNGEE. CDR3 size: 14 residues. The CDR3 DNA sequence: TGTGCCAGCAGCGTAGAACTACCTGGAAACACCATATATTTT. It encodes CASSVELPGNTIYF.

This clone occurred a few times. The chain employs TRBV3-1 (or the pseudogene TRBV3-2) and TRBJ1-3; D might be TRBD1 (5 bases). The CDR3 spans 16 residues. Trimming cost V 0 bases and J 5 bases, with 14 bases left between them. From germline, CDR1 is LGHDT and CDR2 YNNKEL (reference sequence). CDR3 loop: CASSQDRGGLRNTIYF. The DNA of the CDR3 is TGTGCCAGCAGCCAAGATCGGGGGGGACTTAGAAACACCATATATTTT.

This chain joins TRBV23-1 and TRBJ1-6, with 7 bases that match TRBD1. TRBV23-1 is designated an ORF whose function remains uncertain. V shed 0 bases and J 6 bases; nucleotides not matched to a gene: 11. The CDR3 loop spans 18 amino acids. The CDR3 DNA reads as TGCGCCAGCAGTCAATCTAGATTCGGGACAGAGGTTAATTCACCCCTCCACTTT. It yields the protein CASSQSRFGTEVNSPLHF.

The gene calls are TRBV5-4 and TRBJ2-2; D gene uncertain. The CDR3 covers 14 residues. Between the trimmed V and J ends, which lost 0 bases and 3 bases, there was a span of 6 bases. Germline lookup yields CDR1 SGHNT and CDR2 YYREEE (reference sequence). The CDR3, as DNA: TGTGCCAGCAGCTTGGAAGGGTACACCGGGGAGCTGTTTTTT. Translating it yields CASSLEGYTGELFF.

The V and J genes are TRBV11-3 and TRBJ2-2; D ambiguous. The V and J ends lost 5 bases and 7 bases respectively, with 11 bases between them. CDR3 length equals 13 residues. CDR1 is SGHNT and CDR2 is YENEEA in the germline V gene. CDR3 DNA: TGTGCCAGCAGCAACGGACCCAACGGGGAGCTGTTTTTT. This gives the protein CASSNGPNGELFF. Full variable domain (remainder filled in from reference TRBV11-3 and TRBJ2-2): EAGVVQSPRYKIIEKKQPVAFWCNPISGHNTLYWYLQNLGQGPELLIRYENEEAVDDSQLPKDRFSAERLKGVDSTLKIQPAELGDSAVYLCASSNGPNGELFFGEGSRLTVL.